This T cell receptor beta chain comes out of a study of cytomegalovirus exposure and HLA in healthy donors (dated by TCRdb to between 2016 and 2019). For context, the study as a whole: An earlier analysis of several hundred of the donors reported 250 to 300 Gb of sequence data and approximately 120 million unique TCR beta sequences obtained from about 200 million T cells. To predict cytomegalovirus infection status, the study brought together high-throughput TCR immunosequencing, statistical association of individual TCRs with disease status, and machine learning. The aim of the study was to test whether cataloging public T cell receptors could identify signatures of past pathogen exposure. An early release that covered around 590 HLA-typed donors contained approximately 290 gigabases of sequencing data and about 93 million unique TCR sequences. The number of donors typed differed by locus, with roughly 629-640 for A, B, C, DRB1 and DQB1, around 520 for DQA1, 606 for DPA1, and over 400 for DPB1. Across some 400 genotyped donors of the cohort, an average of roughly 230,000 unique TCR beta nucleotide sequences per donor were sequenced, and about a sixth of those sequences were non-productive. Donor age, sex, ethnicity and CMV serostatus were collected together with the repertoire data. Using immunosequencing, the study profiled T cell repertoires from fewer than 700 subjects and related those repertoires to cytomegalovirus serostatus. The genetic ancestry cluster associated with self-reported Caucasian donors included 65% to 90% of the approximately 430 genotyped donors. To decide whether each TCR beta V gene segment behaved as functional or pseudogenic, an earlier analysis of some 600 of the donors relied on high-throughput TCR beta sequencing. Class I and class II HLA loci were covered by the typing at four-digit resolution. To study patterns of TCR occurrence, a later analysis re-analyzed previously published TCR beta repertoires from 666 donors and added high-resolution HLA genotyping. Because of strong linkage in the cohort, roughly five DR-DQ haplotypes were treated as single units for association and clustering. In addition to the first cohort of 500 to 850 subjects, a separate validation cohort of around 110 different subjects was used. Genome-wide SNP genotypes for about 65% of the 666 donors were used in a later genetic analysis, which treated that subset as a discovery cohort. All discovery cohort repertoires had been generated using a single sequencing platform. The later analysis used no new phenotypic data to find candidate immune exposures, relying instead on TCR beta sequences and their occurrence across donors. Overall results and qualifications from the work: A total of 150 or so TCR beta chains were listed by the study as associated with cytomegalovirus. In a later analysis, HLA-associated TCR beta chains were found to be more clonally expanded and to have lower generation probabilities than equally common non-associated chains. A later analysis found that TCR association rates varied across HLA loci, with DRB1 alleles showing the most associated TCRs and HLA-C alleles the fewest. Over 15 rarely observed V segments, including chromosome 9 orphons, were excluded from the earlier analysis of several hundred of the donors because counts were too low. A later analysis reported that several top co-occurrence clusters appeared linked to parvovirus B19, influenza, CMV and Epstein-Barr virus. Because HLA typing was unavailable for some donors at each locus, only the typed subset was used in association tests. Strong co-occurrence of HLA alleles, especially DR and DQ, made assigning TCR associations to individual alleles difficult. Compared with the roughly 720-donor mean, donors in an Asian-associated ancestry cluster had fewer N-insertions in productive TCRs, according to a later genetic analysis. Linkage disequilibrium might explain the correlated functional status among segregating V segments, but an unknown experimental factor could not be excluded. The authors suggested that the approach could potentially be generalized to other disease states and immunological phenotypes. The 87-base-pair reads could not distinguish some IMGT-functional V segments, including TRBV6-2 and TRBV6-3, so those segments were excluded. A later genetic analysis associated a missense DCLRE1C variant with V-gene and J-gene trimming of TCR beta chains, and an independent cohort replicated the association. A cluster of highly shared sequence variants was judged likely to be a technical artifact of the sequencing pipeline. Presence/absence analyses assumed roughly uniform sequencing depth across donors, an assumption that may not hold. In vitro tests confirmed that a few of the cytomegalovirus-associated TCR beta chains recognize cytomegalovirus antigens. Most TCR sequences were seen in very few donors, while some public TCRs were found in many individuals. According to a later analysis, most CMV-associated TCR beta chains appeared to be HLA-restricted, and the HLA associations seemed to be driven largely by CMV exposure. The cohort was sequenced for TCR beta chains only, and without alpha or paired-chain data the features that could be detected were limited. A later analysis associated about 18,000 TCR beta sequences with specific HLA alleles at a false discovery rate of 0.05. In an earlier analysis of approximately 590 of the donors, most TCR beta V segments appeared in productive rearrangements about 87% or about 30% of the time, broadly matching IMGT annotations. Immune exposure information for the cohort was limited to CMV serostatus. A further reported finding was that TCR beta sequences accurately predicted the HLA-A and HLA-B alleles for most subjects in the first cohort. Cytomegalovirus status was reported to be diagnosed by the classifier with high specificity and sensitivity in both the original and validation cohorts.

Library preparation used the immunoSEQ multiplex PCR assay. A mixture of 60 forward primers for TCR Vbeta segments and 13 reverse primers for TCR Jbeta segments was used in the multiplex PCR. A multiplex PCR assay on genomic DNA amplified the CDR3 region of rearranged TCR beta genes. Amplified TCR beta libraries were sequenced as 87-base-pair reads on the Illumina HiSeq System. Per the original workflow: A later analysis tallied roughly 76 million unique TCR beta chains across the 666 repertoires, and around 12 million of those chains were shared by two or more donors. To remove PCR and sequencing errors, raw reads were error-corrected and collapsed into unique sequences using a nearest-neighbor algorithm that merged closely related sequences. To assign V, D and J gene segments, CDR3 sequences were aligned to IMGT reference sequences. For a sequence to be retained, a match of at least six nucleotides was required to both a V gene segment and a J gene segment. A rearrangement counted as productive if the CDR3 had no stop codons and remained in frame with V and J, and every other rearrangement counted as non-productive. Following IMGT convention, CDR3 was defined as the stretch from the second conserved V-encoded cysteine up to the conserved J-encoded phenylalanine. The earlier analysis of approximately 590 of the donors excluded any sequence lacking an unambiguous match to a single V gene segment. An earlier analysis of 587 of the donors classified V segments as functional when productive rearrangements were above 56.7% and as segregating when the standard deviation between donors was above 5%. A statistical classification framework was built for diagnosing cytomegalovirus status from the catalog of TCR beta chain sequences. V and J gene assignment, in a later analysis, came from comparing TCR nucleotide sequences with IMGT/GENE-DB human TR gene sequences. The TCRdist pipeline was used in a later analysis to assign CDR3 sequences and most-parsimonious VDJ recombination scenarios. A later analysis defined each TCR beta chain by its CDR3 amino acid sequence plus V-gene family, and excluded reads lacking a unique V-gene family. A later analysis removed 500 to 650 highly shared, low-generation-probability nucleotide sequences to deal with suspected cross-contamination and a sequencing artifact. A later analysis calculated a clonal expansion index for each public chain from normalized within-repertoire ranks of inferred template counts. A later analysis computed generation probabilities with a VDJ recombination model fitted to out-of-frame rearrangements, and checked the results against IGoR. In a later analysis, hypergeometric tests were used to score TCR-TCR, TCR-HLA and TCR-CMV co-occurrence, with a repertoire-size bias correction applied to TCR pairs. In a later analysis, false discovery rates were estimated by permuting HLA or CMV assignments 20 times. In a later analysis, co-occurring TCRs were grouped with DBSCAN, and TCRdist sequence similarity was added when clustering was performed within HLA-allele-positive subsets. For co-occurrence clustering, repertoires with fewer than 30,000 or more than 120,000 public chains were excluded, along with four or five repertoires with anomalous nucleotide sharing. In TCRdb, the immuneACCESS table is reduced to in-frame sequences with V and J assigned. These tables do not hold every clone; where another copy was compared, an unresolved V gene accounts for under half, and the others remain unexplained. D and trimming come from the DNA, and the V and J calls and clone size come from that table. A total of about 120,000 clones appear in this sample, roughly 70% of them only once. About 1.6% of the sample lies in the top ten.

In total, 500 to 700 healthy bone marrow donors made up the cohort. At the time of sampling, all cohort members were nominally healthy, though unrecorded immune exposures were likely present. The donor was CMV seronegative and belonged to the group of roughly 330 seronegative cohort members. A peripheral blood sample was provided by each donor, and peripheral blood mononuclear cells were used for TCR beta sequencing. Genomic DNA extraction from the blood cell samples was performed with the Qiagen DNeasy Blood Extraction Kit. The germline V gene supplies CDR1 LGHNA and CDR2 YNFKEQ. The CDR3 numbers 12 residues from cysteine through phenylalanine. Only the CDR3 DNA stays, 36 bases, in frame from base 1. The germline ends are 9 bases apart after V is trimmed by 4 bases and J by 5 bases. Turning to this clone: Its antigen remains unidentified. Base qualities were left out, and no much larger clone turns up one base away.

Sequencing was carried out using PBMCs. This sequence originates from a woman under 30 in good health and CMV-seronegative. Recombination joined TRBV4-2 with TRBJ2-7, and the D gene may be TRBD1, 5 bases matching. The nucleotide sequence reads as follows: TGTGCCAGCAGCCCTAGGGGAAACGAGCAGTACTTC. It translates to CASSPRGNEQYF.